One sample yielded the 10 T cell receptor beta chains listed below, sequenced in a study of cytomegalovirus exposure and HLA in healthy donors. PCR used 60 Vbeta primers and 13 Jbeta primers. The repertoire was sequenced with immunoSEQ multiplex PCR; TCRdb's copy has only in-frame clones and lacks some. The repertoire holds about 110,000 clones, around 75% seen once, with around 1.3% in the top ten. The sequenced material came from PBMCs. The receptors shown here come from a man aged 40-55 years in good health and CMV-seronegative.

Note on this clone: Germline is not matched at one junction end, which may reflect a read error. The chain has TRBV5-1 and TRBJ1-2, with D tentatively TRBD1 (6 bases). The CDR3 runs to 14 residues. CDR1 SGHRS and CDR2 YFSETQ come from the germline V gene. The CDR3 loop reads CASSLQGSNYGYTF. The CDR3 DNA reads TGCGCCAGCAGCTTACAGGGTTCTAATTATGGCTACACCTTC.

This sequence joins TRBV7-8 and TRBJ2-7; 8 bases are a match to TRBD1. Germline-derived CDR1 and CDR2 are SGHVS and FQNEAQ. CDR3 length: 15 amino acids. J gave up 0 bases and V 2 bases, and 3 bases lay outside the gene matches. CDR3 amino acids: CASSLTGTGSYEQYF. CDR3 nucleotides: TGTGCCAGCAGCTTAACCGGGACAGGCTCCTACGAGCAGTACTTC. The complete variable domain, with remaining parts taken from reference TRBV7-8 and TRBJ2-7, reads GAGVSQSPRYKVAKRGQDVALRCDPISGHVSLFWYQQALGQGPEFLTYFQNEAQLDKSGLPSDRFFAERPEGSVSTLKIQRTQQEDSAVYLCASSLTGTGSYEQYFGPGTRLTVT.

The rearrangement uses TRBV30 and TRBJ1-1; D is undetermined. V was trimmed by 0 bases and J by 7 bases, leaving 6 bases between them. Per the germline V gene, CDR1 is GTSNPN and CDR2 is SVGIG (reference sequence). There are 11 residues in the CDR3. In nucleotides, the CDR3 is TGTGCCTGGAGTGTACGGTATGAAGCTTTCTTT. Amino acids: CAWSVRYEAFF.

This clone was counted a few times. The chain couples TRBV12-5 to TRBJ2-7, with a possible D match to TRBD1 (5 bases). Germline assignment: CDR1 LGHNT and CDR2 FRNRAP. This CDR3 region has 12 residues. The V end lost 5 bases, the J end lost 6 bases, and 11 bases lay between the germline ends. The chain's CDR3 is CASGTHRGEQYF. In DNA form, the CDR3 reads TGTGCTAGTGGTACACATAGGGGCGAGCAGTACTTC.

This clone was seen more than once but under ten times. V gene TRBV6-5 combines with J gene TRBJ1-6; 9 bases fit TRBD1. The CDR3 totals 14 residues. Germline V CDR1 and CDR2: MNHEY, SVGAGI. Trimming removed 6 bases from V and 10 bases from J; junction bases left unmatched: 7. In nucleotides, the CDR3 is TGTGCCAGCAGCCAGGACAGGGGTATCTCACCCCTCCACTTT. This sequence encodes CASSQDRGISPLHF.

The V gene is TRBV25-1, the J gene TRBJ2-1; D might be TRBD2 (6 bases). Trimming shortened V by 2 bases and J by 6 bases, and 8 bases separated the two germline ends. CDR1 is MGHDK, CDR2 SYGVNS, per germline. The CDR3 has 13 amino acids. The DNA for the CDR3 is TGTGCCAGCAGTGAAGGGGGAGGCAATGAGCAGTTCTTC. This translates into CASSEGGGNEQFF.

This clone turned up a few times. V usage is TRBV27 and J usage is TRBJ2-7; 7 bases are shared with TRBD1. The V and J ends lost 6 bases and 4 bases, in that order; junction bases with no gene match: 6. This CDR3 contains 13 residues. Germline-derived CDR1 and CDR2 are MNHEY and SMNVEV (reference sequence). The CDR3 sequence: CASSWGQRYEQYF. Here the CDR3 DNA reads TGTGCCAGCAGCTGGGGACAGAGATACGAGCAGTACTTC.

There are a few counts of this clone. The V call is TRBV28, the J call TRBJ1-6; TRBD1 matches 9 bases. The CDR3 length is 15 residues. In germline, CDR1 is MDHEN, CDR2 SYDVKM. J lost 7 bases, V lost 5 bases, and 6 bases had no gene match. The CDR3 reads CASSTYGQGNSPLHF. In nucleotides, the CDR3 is TGTGCCAGCAGTACCTACGGACAGGGGAATTCACCCCTCCACTTT.

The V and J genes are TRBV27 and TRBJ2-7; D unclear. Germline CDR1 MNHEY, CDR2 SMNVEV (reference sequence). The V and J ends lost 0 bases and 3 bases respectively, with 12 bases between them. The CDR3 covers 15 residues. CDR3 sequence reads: CASSLSNPIDYEQYF. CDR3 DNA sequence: TGTGCCAGCAGTTTATCCAACCCTATAGACTACGAGCAGTACTTC.

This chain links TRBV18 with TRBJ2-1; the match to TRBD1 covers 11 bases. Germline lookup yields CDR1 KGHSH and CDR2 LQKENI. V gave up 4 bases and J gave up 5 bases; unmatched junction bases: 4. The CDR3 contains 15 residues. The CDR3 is CASSLDRGRNNEQFF. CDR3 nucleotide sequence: TGTGCCAGCTCACTGGACAGGGGGCGGAACAATGAGCAGTTCTTC.